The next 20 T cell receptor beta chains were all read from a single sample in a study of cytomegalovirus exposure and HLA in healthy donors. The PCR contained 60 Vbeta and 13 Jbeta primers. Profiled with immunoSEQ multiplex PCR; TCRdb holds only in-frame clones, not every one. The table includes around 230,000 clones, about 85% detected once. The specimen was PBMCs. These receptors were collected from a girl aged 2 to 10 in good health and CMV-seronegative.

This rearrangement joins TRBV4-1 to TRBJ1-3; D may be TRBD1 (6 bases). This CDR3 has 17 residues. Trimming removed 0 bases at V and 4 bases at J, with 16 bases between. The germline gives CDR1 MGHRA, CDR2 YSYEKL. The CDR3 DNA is TGCGCCAGCAGCCAAGATGGACCCAGGGGATCGGGAAACACCATATATTTT. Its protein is CASSQDGPRGSGNTIYF.

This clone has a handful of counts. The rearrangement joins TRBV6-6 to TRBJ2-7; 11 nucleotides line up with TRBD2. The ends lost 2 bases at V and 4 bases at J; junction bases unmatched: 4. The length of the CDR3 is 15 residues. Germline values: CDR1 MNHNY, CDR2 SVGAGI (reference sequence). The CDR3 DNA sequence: TGTGCCAGCAGTTACCCCGCTAGCGGGGGGTACGAGCAGTACTTC. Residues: CASSYPASGGYEQYF.

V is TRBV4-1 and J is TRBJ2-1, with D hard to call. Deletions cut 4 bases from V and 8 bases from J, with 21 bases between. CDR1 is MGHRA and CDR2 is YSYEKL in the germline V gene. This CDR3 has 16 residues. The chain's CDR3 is CASSRTGSVAGHEQFF. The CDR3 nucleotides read TGCGCCAGCAGCCGCACCGGGTCCGTGGCCGGCCATGAGCAGTTCTTC.

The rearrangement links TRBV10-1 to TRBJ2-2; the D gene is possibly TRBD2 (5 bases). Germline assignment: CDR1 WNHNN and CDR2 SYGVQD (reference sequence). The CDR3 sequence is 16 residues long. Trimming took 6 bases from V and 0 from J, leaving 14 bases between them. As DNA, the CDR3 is TGCGCCAGCAGCCCTGAGGGTTACTCGAACACCGGGGAGCTGTTTTTT. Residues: CASSPEGYSNTGELFF.

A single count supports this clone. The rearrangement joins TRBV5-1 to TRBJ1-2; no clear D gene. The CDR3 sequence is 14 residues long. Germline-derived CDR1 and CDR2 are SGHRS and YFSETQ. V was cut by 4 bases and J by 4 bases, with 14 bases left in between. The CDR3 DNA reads TGCGCCAGCAGCCCAGCCCGACGCGGCTATGGCTACACCTTC. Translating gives CASSPARRGYGYTF.

In nucleotides, the CDR3 is TGCGCCAGCACCACGGGGGCAGGGGGCGACTATGGCTACACCTTC. Its protein product is CASTTGAGGDYGYTF. The chain recombines TRBV4-1 with TRBJ1-2; 8 bases are shared with TRBD1. The CDR3 is 15 amino acids. The trim removed 7 bases at V and 3 bases at J, leaving 10 bases unmatched. The germline V gene has CDR1 MGHRA and CDR2 YSYEKL.

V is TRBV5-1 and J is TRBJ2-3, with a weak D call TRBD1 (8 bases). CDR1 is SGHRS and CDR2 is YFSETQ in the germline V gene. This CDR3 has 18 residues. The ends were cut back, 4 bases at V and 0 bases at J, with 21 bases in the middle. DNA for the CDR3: TGCGCCAGCAGCCACAGGGGGGGGAGCCGACGTAGCACAGATACGCAGTATTTT. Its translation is CASSHRGGSRRSTDTQYF.

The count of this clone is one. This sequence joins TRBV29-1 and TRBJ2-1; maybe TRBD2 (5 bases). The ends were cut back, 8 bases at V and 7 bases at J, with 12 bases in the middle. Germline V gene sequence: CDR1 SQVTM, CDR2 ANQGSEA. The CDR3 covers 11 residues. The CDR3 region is CSLGLGNEQFF. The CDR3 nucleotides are TGCAGCCTCGGACTGGGGAATGAGCAGTTCTTC.

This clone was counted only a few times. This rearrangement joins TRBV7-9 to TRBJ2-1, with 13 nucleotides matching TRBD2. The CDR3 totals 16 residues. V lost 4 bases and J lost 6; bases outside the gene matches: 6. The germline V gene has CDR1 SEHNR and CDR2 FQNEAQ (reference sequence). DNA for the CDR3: TGTGCCAGCAGCTCCTATACTAGCGGGGGGGCCAATGAGCAGTTCTTC. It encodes CASSSYTSGGANEQFF. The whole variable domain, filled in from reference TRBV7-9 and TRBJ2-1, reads DTGVSQNPRHKITKRGQNVTFRCDPISEHNRLYWYRQTLGQGPEFLTYFQNEAQLEKSRLLSDRFSAERPKGSFSTLEIQRTEQGDSAMYLCASSSYTSGGANEQFFGPGTRLTVL.

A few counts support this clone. The CDR3 protein is CASSLRSMNTEAFF. CDR3 DNA: TGCGCCAGCAGCTTGCGGAGCATGAACACTGAAGCTTTCTTT. The rearrangement uses TRBV5-1 and TRBJ1-1; D is ambiguous. V lost 1 base and J lost 0, with 7 bases in between. Per the germline V gene, CDR1 is SGHRS and CDR2 is YFSETQ. This CDR3 is 14 amino acids long.

The CDR3 bases are TGTGCCAGCCAGAGGGAGGTTTCGGGGTCCTACGAGCAGTACTTC. The encoded protein is CASQREVSGSYEQYF. The V and J genes are TRBV6-5 and TRBJ2-7; weak D call: TRBD2 (6 bases). Germline lookup yields CDR1 MNHEY and CDR2 SVGAGI. The CDR3 runs 15 residues. With 8 bases removed from V and 1 base from J, the gap between germline ends came to 18 bases.

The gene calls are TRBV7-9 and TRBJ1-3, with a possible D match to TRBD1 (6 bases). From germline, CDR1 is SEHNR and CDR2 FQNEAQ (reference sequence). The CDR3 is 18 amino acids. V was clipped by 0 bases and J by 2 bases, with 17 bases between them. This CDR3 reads CASSLALRGAQAGNTIYF. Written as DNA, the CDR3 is TGTGCCAGCAGCTTAGCACTCCGGGGGGCGCAGGCTGGAAACACCATATATTTT. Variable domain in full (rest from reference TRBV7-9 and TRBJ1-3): DTGVSQNPRHKITKRGQNVTFRCDPISEHNRLYWYRQTLGQGPEFLTYFQNEAQLEKSRLLSDRFSAERPKGSFSTLEIQRTEQGDSAMYLCASSLALRGAQAGNTIYFGEGSWLTVV.

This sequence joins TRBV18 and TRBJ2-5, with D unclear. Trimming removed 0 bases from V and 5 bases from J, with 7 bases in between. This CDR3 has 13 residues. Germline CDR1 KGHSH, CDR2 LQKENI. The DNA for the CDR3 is TGTGCCAGCTCACCACCGTCCGTTGAGACCCAGTACTTC. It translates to CASSPPSVETQYF.

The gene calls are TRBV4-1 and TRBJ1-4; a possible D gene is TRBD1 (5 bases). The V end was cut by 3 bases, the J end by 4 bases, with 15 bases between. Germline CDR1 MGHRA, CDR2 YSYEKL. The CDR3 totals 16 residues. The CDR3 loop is CASSQGGAALNEKLFF. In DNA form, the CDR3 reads TGCGCCAGCAGCCAGGGAGGGGCCGCCCTTAATGAAAAACTGTTTTTT.

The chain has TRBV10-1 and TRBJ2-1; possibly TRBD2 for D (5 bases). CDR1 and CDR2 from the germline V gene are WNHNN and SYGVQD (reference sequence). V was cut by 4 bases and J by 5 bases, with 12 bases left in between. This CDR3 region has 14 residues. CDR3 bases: TGCGCCAGCAGTGGGGCTAGCCGTCACAATGAGCAGTTCTTC. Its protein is CASSGASRHNEQFF.

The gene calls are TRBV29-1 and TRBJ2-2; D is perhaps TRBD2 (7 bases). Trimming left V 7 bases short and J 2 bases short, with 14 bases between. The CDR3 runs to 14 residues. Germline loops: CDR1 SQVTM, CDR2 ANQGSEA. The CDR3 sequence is CSAVAGANTGELFF. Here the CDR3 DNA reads TGCAGCGCAGTGGCGGGGGCAAACACCGGGGAGCTGTTTTTT.

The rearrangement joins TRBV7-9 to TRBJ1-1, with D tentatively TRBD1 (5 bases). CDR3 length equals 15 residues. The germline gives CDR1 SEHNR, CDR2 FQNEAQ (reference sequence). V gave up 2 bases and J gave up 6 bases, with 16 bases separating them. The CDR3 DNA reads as TGTGCCAGCAGCTTAATACAGGTTCTCGGGTCTGAAGCTTTCTTT. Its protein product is CASSLIQVLGSEAFF.

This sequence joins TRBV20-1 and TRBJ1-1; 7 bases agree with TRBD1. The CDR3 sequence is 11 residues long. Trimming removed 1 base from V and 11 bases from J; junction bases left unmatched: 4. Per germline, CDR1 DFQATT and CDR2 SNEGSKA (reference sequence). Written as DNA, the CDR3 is TGCAGTGCTAGAGGGACAGGTTTGGCTTTCTTT. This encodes CSARGTGLAFF.

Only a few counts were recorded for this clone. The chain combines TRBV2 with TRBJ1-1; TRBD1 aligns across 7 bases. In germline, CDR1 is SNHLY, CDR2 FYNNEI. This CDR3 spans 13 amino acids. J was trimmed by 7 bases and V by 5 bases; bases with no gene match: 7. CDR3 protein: CASSLSNRGEAFF. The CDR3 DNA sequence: TGTGCCAGCAGTCTGTCAAACAGGGGTGAAGCTTTCTTT.

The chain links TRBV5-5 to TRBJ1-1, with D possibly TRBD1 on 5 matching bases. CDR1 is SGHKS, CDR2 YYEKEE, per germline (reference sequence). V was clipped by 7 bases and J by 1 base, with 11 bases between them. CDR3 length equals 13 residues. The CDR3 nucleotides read TGTGCCAGCTTGGGGGGAGGGAACACTGAAGCTTTCTTT. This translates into CASLGGGNTEAFF.